The clone carrying this T cell receptor (beta chain) was detected only a few times. Its cognate antigen is unknown. These data originate in a study of identical twins. Study-wide results and caveats: Out-of-frame TCR alpha sharing in monozygotic twins exceeded recombination model predictions. The abundant beta clonotypes from cord blood had fewer insertions, and memory repertoires had none of this.

TCRdb reprocessed the 5' RACE reads via MiXCR and lists one record per CDR3 protein. This table has some 500,000 distinct CDR3 sequences, 13% to 15% appearing once. This CDR3 has 13 amino acids. With 0 bases removed from V and 9 bases from J, the gap between germline ends came to 9 bases. Germline CDR1 LGHDT, CDR2 YNNKEL (reference sequence). Another study also made use of these data, one on yellow fever vaccine responses in identical twins. That study reports: Reportedly, the T cell response mounted by twins to vaccine seemed partly convergent, partly personalized.

J is TRBJ2-1 and V is TRBV3-1, with a tentative D call TRBD2 (5 bases). The sequence came from a young woman in good health. The sequenced material came from CD4+ T cells sorted from blood. CDR3 amino acids: CASSQERVGEQFF. CDR3 in DNA: TGTGCCAGCAGCCAAGAGCGGGTTGGTGAGCAGTTCTTC.